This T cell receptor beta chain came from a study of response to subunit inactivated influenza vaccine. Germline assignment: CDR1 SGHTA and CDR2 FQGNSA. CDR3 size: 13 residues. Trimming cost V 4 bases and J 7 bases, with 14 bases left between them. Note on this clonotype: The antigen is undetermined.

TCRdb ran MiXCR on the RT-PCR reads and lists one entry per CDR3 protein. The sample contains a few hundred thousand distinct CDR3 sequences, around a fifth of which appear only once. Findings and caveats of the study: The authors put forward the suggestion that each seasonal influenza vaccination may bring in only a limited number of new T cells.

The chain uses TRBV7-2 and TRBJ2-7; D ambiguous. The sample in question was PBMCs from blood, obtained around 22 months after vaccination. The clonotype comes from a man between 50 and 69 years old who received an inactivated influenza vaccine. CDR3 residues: CASSYGSPGEQYF. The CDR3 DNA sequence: TGTGCCAGCAGCTACGGGTCCCCCGGGGAGCAGTACTTC.